A selection of T cell receptor beta chains follows, all from one sample in a study of cytomegalovirus exposure and HLA in healthy donors. Clones were sequenced by immunoSEQ multiplex PCR, and TCRdb holds only the in-frame ones, with some missing. The table shows 150,000 to 200,000 clones, with approximately 80% occurring only once. Input material: PBMCs. These receptors were taken from a young man in good health and CMV-seronegative. The CDR3 runs from the conserved cysteine through the conserved F or W. The order of the fields is CDR3 DNA, CDR3 protein, J gene, V gene, D gene, clone size. The D gene is left open where the match is weak. Clone size appears in some rows only: once, few, many, or a class for an expanded clone.

CDR3 DNA: TGCGCCAGCAGCTTGGAGGCCAGGGGGACTGAAGCTTTCTTT; CDR3 protein: CASSLEARGTEAFF; J gene: TRBJ1-1; V gene: TRBV5-1; D gene: TRBD1; clone size: -
CDR3 DNA: TGCGCCAGCAGCCCAGGGTCTACCAATGAAAAACTGTTTTTT; CDR3 protein: CASSPGSTNEKLFF; J gene: TRBJ1-4; V gene: TRBV5-1; D gene: -; clone size: -
CDR3 DNA: TGTGCCAGTCAAACAGGGTTCGACACTGAAGCTTTCTTT; CDR3 protein: CASQTGFDTEAFF; J gene: TRBJ1-1; V gene: TRBV7-3; D gene: -; clone size: -
CDR3 DNA: TGTGCCAGCAGCCGACAGGGTAGCACTGAAGCTTTCTTT; CDR3 protein: CASSRQGSTEAFF; J gene: TRBJ1-1; V gene: TRBV2; D gene: TRBD1; clone size: -
CDR3 DNA: TGTGCCTGGAGTGGAGAAAGCGGGACAGGTGAAGCTTTCTTT; CDR3 protein: CAWSGESGTGEAFF; J gene: TRBJ1-1; V gene: TRBV30; D gene: TRBD1; clone size: -
CDR3 DNA: TGTGCCAGCAGTCTCCCTAGCGGGAGTAGTGAGCAGTTCTTC; CDR3 protein: CASSLPSGSSEQFF; J gene: TRBJ2-1; V gene: TRBV2; D gene: TRBD2; clone size: -
CDR3 DNA: TGTGCCAGCAGTGGTAGGACTAGCAAGGAGACCCAGTACTTC; CDR3 protein: CASSGRTSKETQYF; J gene: TRBJ2-5; V gene: TRBV2; D gene: TRBD2; clone size: -
CDR3 DNA: TGTGCCAGCAGCGTAGAGTCCCAGGGGGACGAGCAGTACTTC; CDR3 protein: CASSVESQGDEQYF; J gene: TRBJ2-7; V gene: TRBV9; D gene: TRBD1; clone size: -
CDR3 DNA: TGTGCCAGCAGTTTGTCACTAGCGGTGCCCTTTCGCACAGATACGCAGTATTTT; CDR3 protein: CASSLSLAVPFRTDTQYF; J gene: TRBJ2-3; V gene: TRBV27; D gene: TRBD2; clone size: -
CDR3 DNA: TGTGCCAGCAAAAGTAGCGGGGTTTCGTTCGAGCAGTACTTC; CDR3 protein: CASKSSGVSFEQYF; J gene: TRBJ2-7; V gene: TRBV2; D gene: TRBD2; clone size: -
CDR3 DNA: TGTGCCAGCAGAAGAACTAGCGGGAGGGACTCTGGGGCCAACGTCCTGACTTTC; CDR3 protein: CASRRTSGRDSGANVLTF; J gene: TRBJ2-6; V gene: TRBV28; D gene: TRBD2; clone size: -
CDR3 DNA: TGTGCCAGCAGTAGCCGGGACAGGGGGCTGAACACCATATATTTT; CDR3 protein: CASSSRDRGLNTIYF; J gene: TRBJ1-3; V gene: TRBV6-1; D gene: TRBD1; clone size: -
CDR3 DNA: TGTGCCAGCTCACCACCGGCGCGGAGCGGGGAGCTGTTTTTT; CDR3 protein: CASSPPARSGELFF; J gene: TRBJ2-2; V gene: TRBV18; D gene: -; clone size: -
CDR3 DNA: TGTGCCAGCAGCCAAGATAAGGGGAGGGGCACCAACACCGGGGAGCTGTTTTTT; CDR3 protein: CASSQDKGRGTNTGELFF; J gene: TRBJ2-2; V gene: TRBV14; D gene: TRBD2; clone size: -
CDR3 DNA: TGTGCCAGCAGTTCTCGCCCGCGGGATACCACTGAAGCTTTCTTT; CDR3 protein: CASSSRPRDTTEAFF; J gene: TRBJ1-1; V gene: TRBV6-5; D gene: -; clone size: -
CDR3 DNA: TGTGCCAGCTCGGACGGCAGGGCAGAAGCTTTCTTT; CDR3 protein: CASSDGRAEAFF; J gene: TRBJ1-1; V gene: TRBV18; D gene: -; clone size: -
CDR3 DNA: TGTGCCAGCAGCTCACGGGACAGGGGGCCTTCACCCCTCCACTTT; CDR3 protein: CASSSRDRGPSPLHF; J gene: TRBJ1-6; V gene: TRBV7-9; D gene: TRBD1; clone size: few
CDR3 DNA: TGTGCCAGCAGGAACGGACAGGGGACGGGGGGTGGCTACACCTTC; CDR3 protein: CASRNGQGTGGGYTF; J gene: TRBJ1-2; V gene: TRBV6-1; D gene: TRBD1; clone size: -
CDR3 DNA: TGTGCCAGCAGTCCCACAGGTGGGTACACTGAAGCTTTCTTT; CDR3 protein: CASSPTGGYTEAFF; J gene: TRBJ1-1; V gene: TRBV28; D gene: -; clone size: -
CDR3 DNA: TGTGCCAGCAGCTCGTTGGGGGGTCCCTACGAGCAGTACTTC; CDR3 protein: CASSSLGGPYEQYF; J gene: TRBJ2-7; V gene: TRBV27; D gene: -; clone size: -
CDR3 DNA: TGTGCCAGTAGTATTGGCAGCGCCTATGGCTACACCTTC; CDR3 protein: CASSIGSAYGYTF; J gene: TRBJ1-2; V gene: TRBV19; D gene: -; clone size: -
CDR3 DNA: TGTGCCAGCAGTTTATCGAGGAGGGGCTCGGAAAAACTGTTTTTT; CDR3 protein: CASSLSRRGSEKLFF; J gene: TRBJ1-4; V gene: TRBV27; D gene: -; clone size: -
CDR3 DNA: TGTGCCAGCAGACAGGACCTCATGAACACTGAAGCTTTCTTT; CDR3 protein: CASRQDLMNTEAFF; J gene: TRBJ1-1; V gene: TRBV6-4; D gene: -; clone size: few
CDR3 DNA: TGTGCCAGCTCACCCTCGACAGGGGGACATGAAAAACTGTTTTTT; CDR3 protein: CASSPSTGGHEKLFF; J gene: TRBJ1-4; V gene: TRBV18; D gene: TRBD1; clone size: -
CDR3 DNA: TGTGCCTGGGCGGGCGGAGAGACCCAGTACTTC; CDR3 protein: CAWAGGETQYF; J gene: TRBJ2-5; V gene: TRBV30; D gene: -; clone size: -
CDR3 DNA: TGTGCCAGCAGTCCCGAGGGGGCAACTAATGAAAAACTGTTTTTT; CDR3 protein: CASSPEGATNEKLFF; J gene: TRBJ1-4; V gene: TRBV6-5; D gene: -; clone size: -
CDR3 DNA: TGTGCCAGCACCCAAACCCCCGGGGGGACTGAAGCTTTCTTT; CDR3 protein: CASTQTPGGTEAFF; J gene: TRBJ1-1; V gene: TRBV28; D gene: -; clone size: -
CDR3 DNA: TGTGCCAGCAGCCCCGGACAGGCAAAACGTGAAGCTTTCTTT; CDR3 protein: CASSPGQAKREAFF; J gene: TRBJ1-1; V gene: TRBV9; D gene: TRBD1; clone size: -
CDR3 DNA: TGTGCCAGCAGGTCATCTGGAAACACCATATATTTT; CDR3 protein: CASRSSGNTIYF; J gene: TRBJ1-3; V gene: TRBV28; D gene: -; clone size: -
CDR3 DNA: TGTGCCAGCAGGATGGACAGGGGCTATAATTCACCCCTCCACTTT; CDR3 protein: CASRMDRGYNSPLHF; J gene: TRBJ1-6; V gene: TRBV6-5; D gene: TRBD1; clone size: -
CDR3 DNA: TGTGCCAGCAGTGCCGACAGGGGGGGCAACACTGAAGCTTTCTTT; CDR3 protein: CASSADRGGNTEAFF; J gene: TRBJ1-1; V gene: TRBV6-1; D gene: TRBD1; clone size: -
CDR3 DNA: TGTGCCATCAGTGAGGGGGACAGGGGCCCAATCTACGAGCAGTACTTC; CDR3 protein: CAISEGDRGPIYEQYF; J gene: TRBJ2-7; V gene: TRBV10-3; D gene: TRBD1; clone size: -
CDR3 DNA: TGTGCCAGCAGCTTGTTCGCAGATACGCAGTATTTT; CDR3 protein: CASSLFADTQYF; J gene: TRBJ2-3; V gene: TRBV7-2; D gene: -; clone size: -
CDR3 DNA: TGTGCCAGCAAACTAGAAGGGTCCTACGAGCAGTACTTC; CDR3 protein: CASKLEGSYEQYF; J gene: TRBJ2-7; V gene: TRBV27; D gene: -; clone size: -
CDR3 DNA: TGTGCCAGCAGTGTGACAGGGCAATCGAACACTGAAGCTTTCTTT; CDR3 protein: CASSVTGQSNTEAFF; J gene: TRBJ1-1; V gene: TRBV2; D gene: TRBD1; clone size: -
CDR3 DNA: TGTGCCAGCAGGCCTACCAAGGGGGGGTACAATGAGCAGTTCTTC; CDR3 protein: CASRPTKGGYNEQFF; J gene: TRBJ2-1; V gene: TRBV6-5; D gene: -; clone size: -
CDR3 DNA: TGTGCCAGCGGCTCTTTGAGCTCCTACAATGAGCAGTTCTTC; CDR3 protein: CASGSLSSYNEQFF; J gene: TRBJ2-1; V gene: TRBV13; D gene: -; clone size: -
CDR3 DNA: TGTGCCAGCAGCCCTGGGACAGGCCGGGGCTACACCTTC; CDR3 protein: CASSPGTGRGYTF; J gene: TRBJ1-2; V gene: TRBV6-5; D gene: TRBD1; clone size: -
CDR3 DNA: TGCGCCAGCAGCTTGTCAGGGGGTATCTCTGACTCTGGGGCCAACGTCCTGACTTTC; CDR3 protein: CASSLSGGISDSGANVLTF; J gene: TRBJ2-6; V gene: TRBV5-1; D gene: TRBD1; clone size: -
CDR3 DNA: TGTGCCAGCAGCCCCCTCGGACAGGGGGAGACCCAGTACTTC; CDR3 protein: CASSPLGQGETQYF; J gene: TRBJ2-5; V gene: TRBV4-2; D gene: TRBD1; clone size: -